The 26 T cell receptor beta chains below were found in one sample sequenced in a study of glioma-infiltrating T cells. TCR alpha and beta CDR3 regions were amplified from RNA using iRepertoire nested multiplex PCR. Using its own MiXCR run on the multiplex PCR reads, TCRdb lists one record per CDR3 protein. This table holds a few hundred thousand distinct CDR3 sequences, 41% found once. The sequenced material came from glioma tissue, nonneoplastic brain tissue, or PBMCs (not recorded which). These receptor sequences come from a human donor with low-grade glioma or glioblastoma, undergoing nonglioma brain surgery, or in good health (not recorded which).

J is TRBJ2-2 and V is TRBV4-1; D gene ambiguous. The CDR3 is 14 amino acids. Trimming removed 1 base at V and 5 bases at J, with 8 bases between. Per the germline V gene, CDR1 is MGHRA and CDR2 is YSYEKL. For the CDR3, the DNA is TGCGCCAGCAGCCAAGGGGAAAGTACCGGGGAGCTGTTTTTT. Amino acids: CASSQGESTGELFF.

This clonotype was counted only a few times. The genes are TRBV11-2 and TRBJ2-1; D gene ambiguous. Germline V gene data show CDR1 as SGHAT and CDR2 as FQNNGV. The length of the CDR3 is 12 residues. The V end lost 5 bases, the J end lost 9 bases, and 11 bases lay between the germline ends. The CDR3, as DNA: TGTGCCAGCAGCGCCTCTAGGGCTGAGCAGTTCTTC. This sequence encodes CASSASRAEQFF. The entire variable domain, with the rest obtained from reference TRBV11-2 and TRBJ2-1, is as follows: EAGVAQSPRYKIIEKRQSVAFWCNPISGHATLYWYQQILGQGPKLLIQFQNNGVVDDSQLPKDRFSAERLKGVDSTLKIQPAKLEDSAVYLCASSASRAEQFFGPGTRLTVL.

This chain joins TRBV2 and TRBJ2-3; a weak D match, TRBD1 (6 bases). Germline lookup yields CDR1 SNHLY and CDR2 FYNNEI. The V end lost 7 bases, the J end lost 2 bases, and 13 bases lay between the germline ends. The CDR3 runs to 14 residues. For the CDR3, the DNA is TGTGCCAGCAACTCAGGGGCCATCACAGATACGCAGTATTTT. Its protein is CASNSGAITDTQYF.

The CDR3 DNA reads as TGTGCCAGCAGTTTACCCTTAACTAGCGGCCGAGAGACCCAGTACTTC. It encodes CASSLPLTSGRETQYF. The rearrangement links TRBV28 to TRBJ2-5; TRBD2 agrees at 8 bases. The J segment lost 4 bases and the V segment lost 2 bases, leaving 9 bases of the junction unmatched. The CDR3 length is 16 residues. Germline CDR1 reads MDHEN; CDR2 reads SYDVKM.

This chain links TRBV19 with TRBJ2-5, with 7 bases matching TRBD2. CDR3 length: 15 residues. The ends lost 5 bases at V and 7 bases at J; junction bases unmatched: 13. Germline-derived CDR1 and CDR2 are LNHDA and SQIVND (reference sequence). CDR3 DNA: TGTGCCAGTAGTGGGGGGACTAAACCAGAAGGGACCCAGTACTTC. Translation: CASSGGTKPEGTQYF.

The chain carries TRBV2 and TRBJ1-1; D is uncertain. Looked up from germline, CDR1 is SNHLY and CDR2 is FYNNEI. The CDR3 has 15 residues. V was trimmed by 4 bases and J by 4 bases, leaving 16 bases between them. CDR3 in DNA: TGTGCCAGCAGTGCTGCCAGACCGGTGGGCACTGAAGCTTTCTTT. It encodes CASSAARPVGTEAFF.

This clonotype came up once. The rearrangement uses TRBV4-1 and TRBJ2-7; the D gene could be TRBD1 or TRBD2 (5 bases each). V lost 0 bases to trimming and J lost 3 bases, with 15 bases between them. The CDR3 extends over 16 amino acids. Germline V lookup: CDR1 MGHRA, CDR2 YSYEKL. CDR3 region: CASSQDSGLEGYEQYF. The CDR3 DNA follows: TGCGCCAGCAGCCAAGATTCGGGGCTCGAAGGCTACGAGCAGTACTTC.

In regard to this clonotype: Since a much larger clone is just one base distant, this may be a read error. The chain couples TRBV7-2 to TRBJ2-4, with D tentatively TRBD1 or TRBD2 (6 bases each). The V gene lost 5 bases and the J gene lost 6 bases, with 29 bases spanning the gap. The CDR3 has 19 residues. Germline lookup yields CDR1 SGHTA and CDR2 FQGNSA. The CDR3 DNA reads TGTGCCAGCAGCCCCATAACGTCCGCCCGGAGAGGGGGAGGAAACATTCAGTACTTC. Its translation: CASSPITSARRGGGNIQYF.

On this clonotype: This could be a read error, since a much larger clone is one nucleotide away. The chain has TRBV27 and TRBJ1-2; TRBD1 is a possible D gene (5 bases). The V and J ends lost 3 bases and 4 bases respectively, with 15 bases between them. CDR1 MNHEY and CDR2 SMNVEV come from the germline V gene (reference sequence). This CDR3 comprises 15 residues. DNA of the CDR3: TGTGCCAGCAGTTTTGACGGGGCAGGGATCTATGGCTACACCTTC. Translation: CASSFDGAGIYGYTF.

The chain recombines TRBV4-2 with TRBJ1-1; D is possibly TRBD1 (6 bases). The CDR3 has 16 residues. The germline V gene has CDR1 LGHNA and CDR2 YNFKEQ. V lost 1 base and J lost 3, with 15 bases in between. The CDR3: CASSQAGQPMDTEAFF. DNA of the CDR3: TGTGCCAGCAGCCAAGCAGGACAGCCTATGGACACTGAAGCTTTCTTT.

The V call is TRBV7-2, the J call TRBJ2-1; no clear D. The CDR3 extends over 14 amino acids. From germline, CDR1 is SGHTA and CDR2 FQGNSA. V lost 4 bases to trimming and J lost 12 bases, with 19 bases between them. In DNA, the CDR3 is TGTGCCAGCAGCTCGGCCATACGTTCGTTTGGGCAGTTCTTC. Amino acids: CASSSAIRSFGQFF.

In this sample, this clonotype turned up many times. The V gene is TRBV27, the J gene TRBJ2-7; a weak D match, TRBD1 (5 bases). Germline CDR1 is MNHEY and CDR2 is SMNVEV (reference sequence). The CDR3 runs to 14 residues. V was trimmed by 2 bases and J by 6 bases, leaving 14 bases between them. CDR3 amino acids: CASSLTQGRSEQYF. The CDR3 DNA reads TGTGCCAGCAGTTTAACCCAGGGCCGGAGCGAGCAGTACTTC.

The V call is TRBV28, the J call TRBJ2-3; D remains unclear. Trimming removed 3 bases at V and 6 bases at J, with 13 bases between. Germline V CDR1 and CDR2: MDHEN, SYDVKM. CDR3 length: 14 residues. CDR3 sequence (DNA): TGTGCCAGCAGTTTGATGGGGAATGGGGATACGCAGTATTTT. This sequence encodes CASSLMGNGDTQYF.

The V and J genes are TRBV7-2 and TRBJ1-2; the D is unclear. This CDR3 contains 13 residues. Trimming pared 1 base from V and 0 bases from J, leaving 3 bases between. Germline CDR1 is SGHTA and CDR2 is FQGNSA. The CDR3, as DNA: TGTGCCAGCAGCTTAGAGCCTAACTATGGCTACACCTTC. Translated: CASSLEPNYGYTF.

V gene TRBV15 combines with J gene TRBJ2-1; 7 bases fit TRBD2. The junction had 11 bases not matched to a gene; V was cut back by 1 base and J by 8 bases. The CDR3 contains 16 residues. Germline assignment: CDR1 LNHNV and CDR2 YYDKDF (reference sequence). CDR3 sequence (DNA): TGTGCCACCAGCAGAGCCCGGACTAGTTTTCCGCATGAGCAGTTCTTC. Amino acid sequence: CATSRARTSFPHEQFF.

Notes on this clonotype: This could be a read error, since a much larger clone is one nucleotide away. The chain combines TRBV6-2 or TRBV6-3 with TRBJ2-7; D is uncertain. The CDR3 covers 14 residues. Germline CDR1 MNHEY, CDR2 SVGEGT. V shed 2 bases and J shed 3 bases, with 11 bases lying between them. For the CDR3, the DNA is TGTGCCAGCAGTTACGGATGGGTAGGCTACGAGCAGTACTTC. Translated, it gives CASSYGWVGYEQYF.

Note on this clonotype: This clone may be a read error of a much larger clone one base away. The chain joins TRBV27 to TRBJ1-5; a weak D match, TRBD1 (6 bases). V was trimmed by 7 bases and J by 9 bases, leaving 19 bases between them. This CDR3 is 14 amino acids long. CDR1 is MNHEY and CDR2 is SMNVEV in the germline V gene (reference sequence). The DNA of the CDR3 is TGTGCCAGCAACCCAACAGGGTCGAGGCGGCCCCAGCATTTT. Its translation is CASNPTGSRRPQHF.

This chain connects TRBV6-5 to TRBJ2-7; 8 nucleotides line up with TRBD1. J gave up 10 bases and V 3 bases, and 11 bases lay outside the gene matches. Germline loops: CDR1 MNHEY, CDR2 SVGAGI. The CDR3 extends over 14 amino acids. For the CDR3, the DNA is TGTGCCAGCAGTTATCTCGGGACAGGTAGAGGTCAGTACTTC. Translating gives CASSYLGTGRGQYF.

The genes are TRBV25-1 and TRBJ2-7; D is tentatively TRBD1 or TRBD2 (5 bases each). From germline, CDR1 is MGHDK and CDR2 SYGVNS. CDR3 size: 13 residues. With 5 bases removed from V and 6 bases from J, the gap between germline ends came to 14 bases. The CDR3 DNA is TGTGCCAGCAGTCGCAATTTTGGGGGCGAGCAGTACTTC. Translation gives CASSRNFGGEQYF.

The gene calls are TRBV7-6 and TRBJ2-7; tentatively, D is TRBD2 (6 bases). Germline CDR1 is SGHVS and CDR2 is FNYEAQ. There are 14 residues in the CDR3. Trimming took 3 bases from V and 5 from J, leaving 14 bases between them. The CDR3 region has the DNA TGTGCCAGCAGCTTTTCTCAGGGAGGAAACGAGCAGTACTTC. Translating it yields CASSFSQGGNEQYF. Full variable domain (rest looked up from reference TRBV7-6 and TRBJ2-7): GAGVSQSPRYKVTKRGQDVALRCDPISGHVSLYWYRQALGQGPEFLTYFNYEAQQDKSGLPNDRFSAERPEGSISTLTIQRTEQRDSAMYRCASSFSQGGNEQYFGPGTRLTVT.

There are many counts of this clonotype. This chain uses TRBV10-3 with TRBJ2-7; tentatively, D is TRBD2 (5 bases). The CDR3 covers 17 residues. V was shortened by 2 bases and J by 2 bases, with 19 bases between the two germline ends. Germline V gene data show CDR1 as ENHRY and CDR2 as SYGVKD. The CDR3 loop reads CAISEIGSASRPYEQYF. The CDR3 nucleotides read TGTGCCATCAGTGAGATAGGGTCGGCTAGCAGGCCCTACGAGCAGTACTTC.

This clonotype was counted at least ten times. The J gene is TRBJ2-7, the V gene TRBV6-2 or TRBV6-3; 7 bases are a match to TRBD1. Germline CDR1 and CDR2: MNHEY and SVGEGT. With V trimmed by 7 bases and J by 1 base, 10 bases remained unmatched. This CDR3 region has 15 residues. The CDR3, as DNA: TGTGCCAGCACTCAGGGGGACGCAAGGTCCTACGAGCAGTACTTC. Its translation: CASTQGDARSYEQYF.

Written as DNA, the CDR3 is TGCGCCAGCAGCAAACTAGCGGGAGAGTACAATGAGCAGTTCTTC. Protein sequence: CASSKLAGEYNEQFF. This chain connects TRBV4-3 to TRBJ2-1, with 11 bases aligning to TRBD2. CDR3 length: 15 amino acids. From germline, CDR1 is LGHNA and CDR2 YSLEER. V lost 5 bases to trimming and J lost 4 bases; unmatched junction nucleotides: 4.

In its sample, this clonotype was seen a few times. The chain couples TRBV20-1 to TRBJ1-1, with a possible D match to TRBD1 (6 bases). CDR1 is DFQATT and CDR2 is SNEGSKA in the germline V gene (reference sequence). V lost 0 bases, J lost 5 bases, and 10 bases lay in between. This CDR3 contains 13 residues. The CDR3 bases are TGCAGTGCTAGAGATTTTCAGGGGACTGAAGCTTTCTTT. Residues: CSARDFQGTEAFF.

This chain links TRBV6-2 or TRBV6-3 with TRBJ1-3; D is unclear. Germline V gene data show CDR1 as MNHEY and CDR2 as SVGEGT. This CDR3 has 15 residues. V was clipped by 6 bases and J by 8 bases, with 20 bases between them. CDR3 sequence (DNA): TGTGCCAGCAGCGTAGAAGGAGGTCCCGCGGACACCATATATTTT. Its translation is CASSVEGGPADTIYF.

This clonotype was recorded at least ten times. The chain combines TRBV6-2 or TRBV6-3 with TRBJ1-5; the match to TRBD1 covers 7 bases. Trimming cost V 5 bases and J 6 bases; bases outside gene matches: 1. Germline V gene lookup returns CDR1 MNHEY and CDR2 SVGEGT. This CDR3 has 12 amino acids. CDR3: CASSQGGQPQHF. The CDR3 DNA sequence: TGTGCCAGCAGTCAGGGGGGTCAGCCCCAGCATTTT.